The rows below give T cell receptor beta chains drawn from one sample of a study of CD8 T cells in ankylosing spondylitis. TCRdb reanalysed the 5' RACE reads using MiXCR and keeps one entry per CDR3 protein. Of approximately 300,000 distinct CDR3 sequences in the sample, 20% to 25% were seen once. Sequenced: blood, either unsorted or a sorted T cell fraction (not recorded which). The receptors derive from a female donor with ankylosing spondylitis or in good health (not recorded which). CDR3s include the opening cysteine and the closing phenylalanine or tryptophan. Fields, in order: CDR3 protein, CDR3 DNA, clone size, J gene, V gene, D gene. A D gene is named only where the DNA matches it firmly. A row's size may be missing; if present it is once, few, many or a size class.

cdr3_aa: CASTLGQGYNYGYTF
cdr3_nt: TGTGCCAGTACCCTGGGACAGGGTTACAACTATGGCTACACCTTC
clone_size: few
j_call: TRBJ1-2
v_call: TRBV19
d_call: TRBD1

cdr3_aa: CASSYSGPGRAGRVNTGELFF
cdr3_nt: TGTGCCAGCAGTTACTCGGGCCCAGGGAGGGCCGGGAGGGTTAACACCGGGGAGCTGTTTTTT
clone_size: -
j_call: TRBJ2-2
v_call: TRBV6-2/TRBV6-3
d_call: TRBD2

cdr3_aa: CASTQRGTNYNEQFF
cdr3_nt: TGTGCCAGCACCCAAAGAGGGACCAACTACAATGAGCAGTTCTTC
clone_size: few
j_call: TRBJ2-1
v_call: TRBV11-2
d_call: -

cdr3_aa: CASSPGSEGYTF
cdr3_nt: TGTGCCAGCAGCCCTGGGTCGGAGGGCTACACCTTC
clone_size: few
j_call: TRBJ1-2
v_call: TRBV12-3/TRBV12-4
d_call: -

cdr3_aa: CASGAGSYNEQFF
cdr3_nt: TGTGCCAGCGGGGCGGGCTCCTACAATGAGCAGTTCTTC
clone_size: once
j_call: TRBJ2-1
v_call: TRBV12-3/TRBV12-4
d_call: -

cdr3_aa: CASSLGLALQETQYF
cdr3_nt: TGTGCCAGCAGTCTGGGACTAGCGCTTCAAGAGACCCAGTACTTC
clone_size: few
j_call: TRBJ2-5
v_call: TRBV6-2/TRBV6-3
d_call: TRBD2

cdr3_aa: CASSFGWRLAKNIQYF
cdr3_nt: TGTGCCAGCAGTTTTGGTTGGCGGTTGGCCAAAAACATTCAGTACTTC
clone_size: many
j_call: TRBJ2-4
v_call: TRBV12-3/TRBV12-4
d_call: -

cdr3_aa: CASSPGGGLETQYF
cdr3_nt: TGTGCCAGCAGTCCTGGGGGGGGGCTGGAGACCCAGTACTTC
clone_size: few
j_call: TRBJ2-5
v_call: TRBV28
d_call: -

cdr3_aa: CASSLQISAGGPYNEQFF
cdr3_nt: TGTGCCAGCAGCTTACAAATCTCAGCGGGAGGGCCCTACAATGAGCAGTTCTTC
clone_size: -
j_call: TRBJ2-1
v_call: TRBV11-2
d_call: TRBD2

cdr3_aa: CSASGTAKNIQYF
cdr3_nt: TGCAGTGCTAGTGGTACAGCCAAAAACATTCAGTACTTC
clone_size: few
j_call: TRBJ2-4
v_call: TRBV20-1
d_call: -

cdr3_aa: CASSLRAGSTEQFF
cdr3_nt: TGTGCCAGCAGCTTACGGGCAGGGAGCACTGAGCAGTTCTTC
clone_size: -
j_call: TRBJ2-1
v_call: TRBV7-3
d_call: -

cdr3_aa: CASSSGTGYSPLHF
cdr3_nt: TGTGCCAGCAGTTCCGGGACAGGGTATTCACCCCTCCACTTT
clone_size: few
j_call: TRBJ1-6
v_call: TRBV12-3/TRBV12-4
d_call: TRBD1

cdr3_aa: CASRTTSSEQFF
cdr3_nt: TGTGCCAGCAGGACCACTAGTTCTGAGCAGTTCTTC
clone_size: -
j_call: TRBJ2-1
v_call: TRBV6-5
d_call: -

cdr3_aa: CSARDLGRENNEQFF
cdr3_nt: TGCAGTGCTAGAGACTTGGGGCGGGAGAACAATGAGCAGTTCTTC
clone_size: -
j_call: TRBJ2-1
v_call: TRBV20-1
d_call: TRBD2

cdr3_aa: CSASRRLAGLEETQYF
cdr3_nt: TGCAGTGCTAGCCGAAGACTAGCGGGATTGGAAGAGACCCAGTACTTC
clone_size: -
j_call: TRBJ2-5
v_call: TRBV20-1
d_call: TRBD2

cdr3_aa: CSARDRRGSGIGTDTQYF
cdr3_nt: TGCAGTGCTAGAGATCGACGTGGGAGCGGGATAGGGACAGATACGCAGTATTTT
clone_size: many
j_call: TRBJ2-3
v_call: TRBV20-1
d_call: TRBD2

cdr3_aa: CASSYRGADTQYF
cdr3_nt: TGTGCCAGCAGCTATAGAGGCGCAGATACGCAGTATTTT
clone_size: few
j_call: TRBJ2-3
v_call: TRBV7-2
d_call: -

cdr3_aa: CASSSRRTTGELFF
cdr3_nt: TGTGCCAGCAGCTCCCGCAGGACGACCGGGGAGCTGTTTTTT
clone_size: few
j_call: TRBJ2-2
v_call: TRBV11-3
d_call: -

cdr3_aa: CASIPRLADGGEQYF
cdr3_nt: TGTGCCAGCATTCCGCGACTAGCGGATGGAGGCGAGCAGTACTTC
clone_size: few
j_call: TRBJ2-7
v_call: TRBV6-5
d_call: TRBD2

cdr3_aa: CASSPLASKAYNEQFF
cdr3_nt: TGTGCCAGCAGCCCACTAGCTTCCAAGGCCTACAATGAGCAGTTCTTC
clone_size: few
j_call: TRBJ2-1
v_call: TRBV9
d_call: -

cdr3_aa: CASSPTGLDSTDTQYF
cdr3_nt: TGTGCCAGCAGTCCCACAGGCTTGGACAGCACAGATACGCAGTATTTT
clone_size: many
j_call: TRBJ2-3
v_call: TRBV2
d_call: -

cdr3_aa: CSVAGQGGSYEQYF
cdr3_nt: TGCAGCGTTGCCGGACAGGGAGGCTCCTACGAGCAGTACTTC
clone_size: many
j_call: TRBJ2-7
v_call: TRBV29-1
d_call: TRBD1

cdr3_aa: CSARKVTGAEAFF
cdr3_nt: TGCAGTGCTAGAAAGGTCACAGGGGCTGAAGCTTTCTTT
clone_size: -
j_call: TRBJ1-1
v_call: TRBV20-1
d_call: TRBD1

cdr3_aa: CASSENSMNTEAFF
cdr3_nt: TGTGCCAGCAGTGAGAACAGCATGAACACTGAAGCTTTCTTT
clone_size: few
j_call: TRBJ1-1
v_call: TRBV6-1
d_call: -

cdr3_aa: CASGLVLSSGSYTQYF
cdr3_nt: TGTGCTAGTGGTTTGGTGCTGTCTAGCGGGAGCTATACGCAGTATTTT
clone_size: -
j_call: TRBJ2-3
v_call: TRBV12-5
d_call: TRBD2

cdr3_aa: CASSLRYASAGELFF
cdr3_nt: TGTGCCAGCAGTTTAAGATATGCGTCCGCCGGGGAGCTGTTTTTT
clone_size: few
j_call: TRBJ2-2
v_call: TRBV12-3/TRBV12-4
d_call: -

cdr3_aa: CASSQDYRSSGIDTQYF
cdr3_nt: TGCGCCAGCAGCCAAGATTATCGCTCTAGCGGGATTGATACGCAGTATTTT
clone_size: -
j_call: TRBJ2-3
v_call: TRBV4-3
d_call: TRBD2

cdr3_aa: CASSLARGTAGTQYF
cdr3_nt: TGTGCCAGCAGCTTAGCCAGGGGCACAGCGGGGACGCAGTATTTT
clone_size: few
j_call: TRBJ2-3
v_call: TRBV11-3
d_call: -

cdr3_aa: CASSLDLAGAKNIQYF
cdr3_nt: TGTGCCAGCAGCTTAGATCTAGCGGGAGCCAAAAACATTCAGTACTTC
clone_size: -
j_call: TRBJ2-4
v_call: TRBV11-2
d_call: TRBD2

cdr3_aa: CASSERASGTGEQYF
cdr3_nt: TGTGCCAGCAGCGAGAGGGCTAGCGGTACGGGGGAGCAGTACTTC
clone_size: few
j_call: TRBJ2-7
v_call: TRBV7-2
d_call: TRBD2

cdr3_aa: CASSRTSGRWKQETQYF
cdr3_nt: TGTGCCAGCAGTAGGACTAGCGGGAGATGGAAGCAAGAGACCCAGTACTTC
clone_size: -
j_call: TRBJ2-5
v_call: TRBV28
d_call: TRBD2

cdr3_aa: CASSLVGGYSTEAFF
cdr3_nt: TGTGCCAGCAGCTTAGTAGGGGGGTATAGCACTGAAGCTTTCTTT
clone_size: many
j_call: TRBJ1-1
v_call: TRBV11-2
d_call: -

cdr3_aa: CASTLRGYEQYF
cdr3_nt: TGTGCCAGCACCCTACGGGGCTACGAGCAGTACTTC
clone_size: few
j_call: TRBJ2-7
v_call: TRBV6-2/TRBV6-3
d_call: -

cdr3_aa: CASSPGGVGDTQYF
cdr3_nt: TGCGCCAGCAGCCCGGGCGGAGTGGGAGATACGCAGTATTTT
clone_size: few
j_call: TRBJ2-3
v_call: TRBV5-1
d_call: -

cdr3_aa: CASRRAAGELFF
cdr3_nt: TGTGCCAGCAGGAGGGCGGCCGGGGAGCTGTTTTTT
clone_size: -
j_call: TRBJ2-2
v_call: TRBV6-5
d_call: -

cdr3_aa: CASRRGLAGASSYNEQFF
cdr3_nt: TGTGCCAGCAGGAGGGGACTAGCGGGCGCCTCCTCCTACAATGAGCAGTTCTTC
clone_size: -
j_call: TRBJ2-1
v_call: TRBV5-6
d_call: TRBD2

cdr3_aa: CASSWAGILETQYF
cdr3_nt: TGTGCCAGCAGCTGGGCGGGAATTTTAGAGACCCAGTACTTC
clone_size: -
j_call: TRBJ2-5
v_call: TRBV7-6
d_call: -

cdr3_aa: CSATLGGRGNTEAFF
cdr3_nt: TGCAGTGCTACTCTGGGGGGGCGAGGAAACACTGAAGCTTTCTTT
clone_size: few
j_call: TRBJ1-1
v_call: TRBV20-1
d_call: -

cdr3_aa: CASSSPGRNNNEQFF
cdr3_nt: TGTGCCAGCAGCTCTCCGGGACGGAACAACAATGAGCAGTTCTTC
clone_size: few
j_call: TRBJ2-1
v_call: TRBV7-3
d_call: -

cdr3_aa: CASRVAGSTYNEQFF
cdr3_nt: TGTGCCAGCAGGGTAGCGGGATCGACCTACAATGAGCAGTTCTTC
clone_size: -
j_call: TRBJ2-1
v_call: TRBV7-2
d_call: TRBD2

cdr3_aa: CASSVTRNTEAFF
cdr3_nt: TGTGCCAGCAGCGTAACAAGGAACACTGAAGCTTTCTTT
clone_size: -
j_call: TRBJ1-1
v_call: TRBV9
d_call: -

cdr3_aa: CASSLTSDRQYF
cdr3_nt: TGTGCCAGCAGCTTAACATCTGACAGGCAGTACTTC
clone_size: -
j_call: TRBJ2-7
v_call: TRBV5-5
d_call: -

cdr3_aa: CASSPSGTSPNEQFF
cdr3_nt: TGCGCCAGCAGCCCTTCCGGGACTAGCCCGAATGAGCAGTTCTTC
clone_size: few
j_call: TRBJ2-1
v_call: TRBV4-3
d_call: TRBD2

cdr3_aa: CSVVGGQNTRSYNEQFF
cdr3_nt: TGCAGCGTCGTAGGGGGACAGAATACTCGCTCCTACAATGAGCAGTTCTTC
clone_size: few
j_call: TRBJ2-1
v_call: TRBV29-1
d_call: TRBD1

cdr3_aa: CASSFSAGGRWDEQFF
cdr3_nt: TGTGCCAGCAGTTTCTCGGCGGGAGGGCGGTGGGATGAGCAGTTCTTC
clone_size: -
j_call: TRBJ2-1
v_call: TRBV12-3/TRBV12-4
d_call: TRBD2

cdr3_aa: CASSPRGQLTEQYF
cdr3_nt: TGTGCCAGCAGCCCCCGGGGACAGTTGACCGAGCAGTACTTC
clone_size: -
j_call: TRBJ2-7
v_call: TRBV9
d_call: TRBD1

cdr3_aa: CASSVDSGTDTQYF
cdr3_nt: TGTGCCAGCAGTGTGGATAGCGGTACAGATACGCAGTATTTT
clone_size: -
j_call: TRBJ2-3
v_call: TRBV6-4
d_call: -

cdr3_aa: CASSKGQAGTDTQYF
cdr3_nt: TGTGCCAGCAGCAAAGGACAGGCGGGCACAGATACGCAGTATTTT
clone_size: -
j_call: TRBJ2-3
v_call: TRBV11-2
d_call: TRBD1

cdr3_aa: CASSPWGRYNSPLHF
cdr3_nt: TGTGCCAGCAGTCCCTGGGGACGCTACAATTCACCCCTCCACTTT
clone_size: few
j_call: TRBJ1-6
v_call: TRBV12-3/TRBV12-4
d_call: -

cdr3_aa: CASRPGSTGNTIYF
cdr3_nt: TGCGCCAGCCGACCAGGGAGTACTGGAAACACCATATATTTT
clone_size: few
j_call: TRBJ1-3
v_call: TRBV10-2
d_call: -

cdr3_aa: CASSFTSGRMNEQFF
cdr3_nt: TGTGCCAGCAGCTTCACTAGCGGGAGAATGAATGAGCAGTTCTTC
clone_size: -
j_call: TRBJ2-1
v_call: TRBV7-2
d_call: TRBD2

cdr3_aa: CASSETGSLNTEAFF
cdr3_nt: TGTGCCAGCAGTGAAACGGGCAGTCTGAACACTGAAGCTTTCTTT
clone_size: -
j_call: TRBJ1-1
v_call: TRBV25-1
d_call: -

cdr3_aa: CSARKQGTYNEQFF
cdr3_nt: TGCAGTGCTAGGAAACAGGGAACCTACAATGAGCAGTTCTTC
clone_size: many
j_call: TRBJ2-1
v_call: TRBV20-1
d_call: -

cdr3_aa: CAISESVGKGDGEQFF
cdr3_nt: TGTGCCATCAGTGAGTCGGTCGGGAAGGGGGACGGTGAGCAGTTCTTC
clone_size: -
j_call: TRBJ2-1
v_call: TRBV10-3
d_call: -